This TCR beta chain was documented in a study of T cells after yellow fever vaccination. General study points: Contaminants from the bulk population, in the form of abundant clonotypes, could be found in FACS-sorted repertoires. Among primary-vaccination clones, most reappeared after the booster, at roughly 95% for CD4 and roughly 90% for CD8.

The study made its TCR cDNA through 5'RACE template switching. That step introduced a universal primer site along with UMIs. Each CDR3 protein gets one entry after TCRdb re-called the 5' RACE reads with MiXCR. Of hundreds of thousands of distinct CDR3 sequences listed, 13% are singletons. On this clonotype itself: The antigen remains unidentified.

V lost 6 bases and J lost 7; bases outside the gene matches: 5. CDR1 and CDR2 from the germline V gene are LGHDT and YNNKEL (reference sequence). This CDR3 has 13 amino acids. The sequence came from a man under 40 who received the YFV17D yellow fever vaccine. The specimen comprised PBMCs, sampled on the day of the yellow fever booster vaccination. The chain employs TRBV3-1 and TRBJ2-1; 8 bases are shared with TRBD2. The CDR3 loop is CASSTKRENEQFF. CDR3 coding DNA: TGTGCCAGCAGTACAAAGCGGGAGAATGAGCAGTTCTTC.